Ten or more counts support the clone carrying this TCR beta chain. Its antigen is unknown. In TCRdb, the 5' RACE reads were re-called with MiXCR into one record per CDR3 protein. Among about 130,000 distinct CDR3 sequences listed, more than 5.5% were seen once. The CDR3 is 14 amino acids. Per germline, CDR1 SGHNT and CDR2 YYREEE (reference sequence). Trimming took 6 bases from V and 3 from J, leaving 16 bases between them. This sample was taken from a study of CD8 T cells in ankylosing spondylitis. Study-wide results and limits: Reportedly, matched ankylosing spondylitis synovial fluid was significantly enriched for disease-linked clones. Relatively rare in peripheral blood, disease-linked clones were also CD8+.

J is TRBJ2-7 and V is TRBV5-4; no firm D call. This sequence originates from a female donor with ankylosing spondylitis or in good health (not recorded which). Sequencing was done on a sample of blood, either unsorted or a sorted T cell fraction (not recorded which). Here the CDR3 DNA reads TGTGCCAGCAAATATGTCGGAAGAGACTACGAGCAGTACTTC. Its translation is CASKYVGRDYEQYF. The full variable domain, its missing parts supplied by reference TRBV5-4 and TRBJ2-7, is ETGVTQSPTHLIKTRGQQVTLRCSSQSGHNTVSWYQQALGQGPQFIFQYYREEENGRGNFPPRFSGLQFPNYSSELNVNALELDDSALYLCASKYVGRDYEQYFGPGTRLTVT.